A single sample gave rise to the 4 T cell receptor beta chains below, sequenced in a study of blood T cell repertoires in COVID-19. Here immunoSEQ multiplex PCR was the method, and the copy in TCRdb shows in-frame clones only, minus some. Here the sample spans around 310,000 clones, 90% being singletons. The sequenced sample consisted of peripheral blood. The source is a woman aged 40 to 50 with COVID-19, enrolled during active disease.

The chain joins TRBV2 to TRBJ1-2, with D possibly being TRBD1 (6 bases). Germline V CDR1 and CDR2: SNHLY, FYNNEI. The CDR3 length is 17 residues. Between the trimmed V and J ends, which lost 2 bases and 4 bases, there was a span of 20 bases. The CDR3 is CASSEFPGTHAFYGYTF. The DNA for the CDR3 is TGTGCCAGCAGTGAATTCCCTGGGACACATGCTTTCTATGGCTACACCTTC.

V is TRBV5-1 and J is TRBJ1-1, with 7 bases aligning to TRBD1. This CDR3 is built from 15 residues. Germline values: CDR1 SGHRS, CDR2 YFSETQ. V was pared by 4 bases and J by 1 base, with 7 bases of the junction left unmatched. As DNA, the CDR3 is TGCGCCAGCAGCATAAACAGGGGCGGGAACACTGAAGCTTTCTTT. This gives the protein CASSINRGGNTEAFF.

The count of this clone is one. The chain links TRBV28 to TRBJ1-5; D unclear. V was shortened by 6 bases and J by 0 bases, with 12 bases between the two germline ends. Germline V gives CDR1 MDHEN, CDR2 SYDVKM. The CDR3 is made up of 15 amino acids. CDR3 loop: CASRTSGVSNQPQHF. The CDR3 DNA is TGTGCCAGCAGAACATCGGGAGTTAGCAATCAGCCCCAGCATTTT.

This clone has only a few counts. CDR3 amino acids: CASSELLRETQYF. As DNA, the CDR3 is TGTGCCAGCAGTGAGTTACTCCGGGAGACCCAGTACTTC. The V call is TRBV2, the J call TRBJ2-5; D not resolved. V was shortened by 3 bases and J by 5 bases, with 10 bases between the two germline ends. Per the germline V gene, CDR1 is SNHLY and CDR2 is FYNNEI. The CDR3 is made up of 13 amino acids. Using reference TRBV2 and TRBJ2-5 for the parts outside the CDR3, the full variable domain is EPEVTQTPSHQVTQMGQEVILRCVPISNHLYFYWYRQILGQKVEFLVSFYNNEISEKSEIFDDQFSVERPDGSNFTLKIRSTKLEDSAMYFCASSELLRETQYFGPGTRLLVL.